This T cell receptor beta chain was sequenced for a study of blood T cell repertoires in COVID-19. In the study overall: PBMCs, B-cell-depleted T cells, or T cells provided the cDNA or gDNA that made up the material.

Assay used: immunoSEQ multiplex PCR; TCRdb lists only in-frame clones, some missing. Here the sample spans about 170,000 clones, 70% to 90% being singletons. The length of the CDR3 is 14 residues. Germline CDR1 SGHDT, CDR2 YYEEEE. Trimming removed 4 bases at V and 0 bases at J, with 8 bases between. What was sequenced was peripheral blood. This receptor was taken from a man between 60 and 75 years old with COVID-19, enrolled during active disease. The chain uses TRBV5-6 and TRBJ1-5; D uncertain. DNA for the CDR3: TGTGCCAGCAGCCTGGGTAATAGCAATCAGCCCCAGCATTTT. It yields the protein CASSLGNSNQPQHF.